Reported below is one T cell receptor beta chain. What it binds is not known. TCRdb's copy holds only in-frame clones and misses some; the assay was immunoSEQ multiplex PCR. The sample yields 30,000 or so clones, approximately 70% seen once. The CDR3 loop spans 14 amino acids. Trimming left V 7 bases short and J 8 bases short, with 18 bases between. Germline lookup yields CDR1 LNHDA and CDR2 SQIVND (reference sequence). The data were taken from a study of monozygotic twins with cystic fibrosis. At the level of the study: Library input was 2.5 to 3.5 micrograms of fragmented DNA, with approximately 16 PCR cycles.

Findings of the study overall: Co-twins had the most similar V usage for 13 of 16 pairs, J for 8. Low clonality (median approximately 0.0095) suggested a mostly naive repertoire.

Input material: blood. J is TRBJ2-4 and V is TRBV19; tentatively, D is TRBD2 (6 bases). The sequence was collected from a girl aged 5 to 17 with cystic fibrosis. CDR3 sequence (DNA): TGTGCCAGTAATTGGAGGGCCTCGTCGGACATTCAGTACTTC. As protein: CASNWRASSDIQYF.